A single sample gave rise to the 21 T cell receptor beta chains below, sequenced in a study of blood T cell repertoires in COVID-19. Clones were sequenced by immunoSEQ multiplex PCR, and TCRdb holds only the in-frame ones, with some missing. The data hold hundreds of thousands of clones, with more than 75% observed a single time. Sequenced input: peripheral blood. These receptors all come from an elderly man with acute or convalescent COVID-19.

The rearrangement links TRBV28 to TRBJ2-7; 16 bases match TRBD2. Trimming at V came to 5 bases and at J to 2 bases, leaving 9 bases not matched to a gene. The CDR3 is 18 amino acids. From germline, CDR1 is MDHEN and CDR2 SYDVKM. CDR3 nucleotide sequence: TGTGCCAGCAGTCTCATAGCCGGGACTAGCGGGAGGGCCTACGAGCAGTACTTC. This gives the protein CASSLIAGTSGRAYEQYF.

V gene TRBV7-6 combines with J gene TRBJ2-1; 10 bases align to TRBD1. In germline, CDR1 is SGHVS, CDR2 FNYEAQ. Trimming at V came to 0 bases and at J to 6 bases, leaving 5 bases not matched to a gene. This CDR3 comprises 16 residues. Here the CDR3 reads CASSLARDRGPNEQFF. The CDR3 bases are TGTGCCAGCAGCTTAGCCCGGGACAGGGGTCCCAATGAGCAGTTCTTC.

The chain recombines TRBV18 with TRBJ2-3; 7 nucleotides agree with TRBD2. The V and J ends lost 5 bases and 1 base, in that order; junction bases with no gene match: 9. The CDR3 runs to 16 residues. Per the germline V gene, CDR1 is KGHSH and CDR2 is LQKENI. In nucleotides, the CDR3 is TGTGCCAGCTCAACCCTTCTAGCGGCAGGCACAGATACGCAGTATTTT. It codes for CASSTLLAAGTDTQYF.

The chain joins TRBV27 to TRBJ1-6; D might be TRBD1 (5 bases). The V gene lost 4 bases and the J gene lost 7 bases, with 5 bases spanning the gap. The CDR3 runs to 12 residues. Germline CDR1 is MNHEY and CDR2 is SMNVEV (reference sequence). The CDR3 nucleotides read TGTGCCAGCAGTTCAGGGAATTCACCCCTCCACTTT. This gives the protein CASSSGNSPLHF.

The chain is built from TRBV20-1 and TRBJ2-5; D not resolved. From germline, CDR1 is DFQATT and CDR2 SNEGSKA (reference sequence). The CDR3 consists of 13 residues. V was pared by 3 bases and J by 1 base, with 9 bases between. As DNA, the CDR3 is TGCAGTGCTAGTTCGAGCTCCCAAGAGACCCAGTACTTC. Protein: CSASSSSQETQYF.

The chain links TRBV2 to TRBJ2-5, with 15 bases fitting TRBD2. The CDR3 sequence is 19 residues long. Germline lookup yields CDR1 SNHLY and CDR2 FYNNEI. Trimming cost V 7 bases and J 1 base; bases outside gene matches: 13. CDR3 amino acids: CASTKPRTSGRAGQETQYF. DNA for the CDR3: TGTGCCAGCACCAAACCCAGGACTAGCGGGAGGGCCGGCCAAGAGACCCAGTACTTC.

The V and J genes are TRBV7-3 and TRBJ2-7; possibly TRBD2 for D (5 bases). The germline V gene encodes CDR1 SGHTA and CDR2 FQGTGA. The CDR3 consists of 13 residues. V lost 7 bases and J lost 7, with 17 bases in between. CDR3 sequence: CASTEEPLREQYF. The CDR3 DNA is TGTGCCAGCACGGAGGAACCCCTGCGGGAGCAGTACTTC.

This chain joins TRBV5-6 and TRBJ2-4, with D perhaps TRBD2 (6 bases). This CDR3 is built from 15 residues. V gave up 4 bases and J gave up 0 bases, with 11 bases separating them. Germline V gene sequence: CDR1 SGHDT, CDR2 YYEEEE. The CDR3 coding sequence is TGTGCCAGCAGCCGACGGGGACTAGCCAAAAACATTCAGTACTTC. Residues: CASSRRGLAKNIQYF.

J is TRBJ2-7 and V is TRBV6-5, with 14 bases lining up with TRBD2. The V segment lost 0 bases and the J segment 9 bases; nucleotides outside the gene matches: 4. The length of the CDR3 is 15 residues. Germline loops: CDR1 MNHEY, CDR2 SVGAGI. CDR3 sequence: CASSYSTSGRGSQYF. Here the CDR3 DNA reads TGTGCCAGCAGTTACTCGACTAGCGGGAGGGGTTCGCAGTACTTC.

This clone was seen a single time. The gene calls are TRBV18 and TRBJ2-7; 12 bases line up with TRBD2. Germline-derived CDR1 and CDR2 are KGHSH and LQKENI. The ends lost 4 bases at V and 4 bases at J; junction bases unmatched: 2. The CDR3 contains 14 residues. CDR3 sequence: CASSLGLAGYEQYF. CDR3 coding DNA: TGTGCCAGCTCACTAGGACTAGCGGGGTACGAGCAGTACTTC.

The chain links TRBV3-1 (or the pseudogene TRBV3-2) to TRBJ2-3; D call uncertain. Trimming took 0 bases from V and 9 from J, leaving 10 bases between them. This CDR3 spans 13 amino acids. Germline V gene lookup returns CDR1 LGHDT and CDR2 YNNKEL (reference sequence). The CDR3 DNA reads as TGTGCCAGCAGCCAAGATCCTACGAGAACGCAGTATTTT. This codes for CASSQDPTRTQYF.

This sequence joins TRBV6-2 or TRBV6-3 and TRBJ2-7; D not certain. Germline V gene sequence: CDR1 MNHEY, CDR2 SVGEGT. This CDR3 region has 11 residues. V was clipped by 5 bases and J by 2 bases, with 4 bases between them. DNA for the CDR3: TGTGCCAGCAGTCCCGCCTACGAGCAGTACGTC. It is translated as CASSPAYEQYV.

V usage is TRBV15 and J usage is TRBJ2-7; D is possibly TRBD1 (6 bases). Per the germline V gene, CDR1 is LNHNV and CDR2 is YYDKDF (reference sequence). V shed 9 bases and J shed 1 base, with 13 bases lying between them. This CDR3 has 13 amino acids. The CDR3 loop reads CATQRDTSYEQYF. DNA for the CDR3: TGTGCCACTCAGAGGGACACTTCCTACGAGCAGTACTTC.

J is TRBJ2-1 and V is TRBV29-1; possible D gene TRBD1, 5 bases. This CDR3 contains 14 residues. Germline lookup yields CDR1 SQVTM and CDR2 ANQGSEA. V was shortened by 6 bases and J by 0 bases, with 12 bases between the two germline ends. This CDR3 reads CSVAWGGSYNEQFF. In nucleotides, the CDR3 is TGCAGCGTCGCTTGGGGCGGCTCCTACAATGAGCAGTTCTTC.

In nucleotides, the CDR3 is TGTGCCAGCTCACCGCGACAGGGAGACACTGAAGCTTTCTTT. Protein sequence: CASSPRQGDTEAFF. This rearrangement joins TRBV18 to TRBJ1-1; 7 positions match TRBD1. In germline, CDR1 is KGHSH, CDR2 LQKENI. The CDR3 covers 14 residues. The V gene end was trimmed by 3 bases and the J gene end by 3 bases; junction bases not matched to a gene: 4. The full variable domain, rest sourced from reference TRBV18 and TRBJ1-1, is NAGVMQNPRHLVRRRGQEARLRCSPMKGHSHVYWYRQLPEEGLKFMVYLQKENIIDESGMPKERFSAEFPKEGPSILRIQQVVRGDSAAYFCASSPRQGDTEAFFGQGTRLTVV.

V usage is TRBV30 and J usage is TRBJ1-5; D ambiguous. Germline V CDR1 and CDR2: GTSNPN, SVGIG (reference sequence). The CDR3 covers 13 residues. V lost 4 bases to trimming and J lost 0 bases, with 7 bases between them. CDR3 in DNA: TGTGCCTGGAATCGGTATAGCAATCAGCCCCAGCATTTT. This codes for CAWNRYSNQPQHF.

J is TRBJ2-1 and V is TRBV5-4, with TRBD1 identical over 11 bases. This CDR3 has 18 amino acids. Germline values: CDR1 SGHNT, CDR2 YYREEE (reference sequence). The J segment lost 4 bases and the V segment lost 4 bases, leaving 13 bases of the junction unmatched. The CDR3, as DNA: TGTGCCAGCAGCCGAGGGACAGGGGGATTTTCGGGGTACAATGAGCAGTTCTTC. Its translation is CASSRGTGGFSGYNEQFF.

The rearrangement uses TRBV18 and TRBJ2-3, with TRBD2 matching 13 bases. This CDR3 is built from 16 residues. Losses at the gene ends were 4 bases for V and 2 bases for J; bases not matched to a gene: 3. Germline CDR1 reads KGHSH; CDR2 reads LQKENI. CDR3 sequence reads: CASSQGLAGYTDTQYF. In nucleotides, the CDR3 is TGTGCCAGCTCACAGGGACTAGCGGGGTACACAGATACGCAGTATTTT. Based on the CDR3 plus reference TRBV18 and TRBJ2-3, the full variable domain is NAGVMQNPRHLVRRRGQEARLRCSPMKGHSHVYWYRQLPEEGLKFMVYLQKENIIDESGMPKERFSAEFPKEGPSILRIQQVVRGDSAAYFCASSQGLAGYTDTQYFGPGTRLTVL.

CDR3 sequence: CASSPSNRANTEAFF. The CDR3 DNA is TGTGCCAGCAGCCCCTCGAACAGAGCGAACACTGAAGCTTTCTTT. The V and J genes are TRBV3-1 (or the pseudogene TRBV3-2) and TRBJ1-1; no clear D. V was trimmed by 4 bases and J by 1 base, leaving 13 bases between them. This CDR3 is 15 amino acids long. The V gene's germline CDR1 is LGHDT and CDR2 YNNKEL (reference sequence).

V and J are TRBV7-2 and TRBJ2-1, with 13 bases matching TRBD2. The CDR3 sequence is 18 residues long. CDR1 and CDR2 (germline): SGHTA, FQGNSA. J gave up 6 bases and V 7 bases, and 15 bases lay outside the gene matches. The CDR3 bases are TGTGCCAGCACCCTACTAGCGGGAGGGCCGATTGGAGGCAATGAGCAGTTCTTC. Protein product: CASTLLAGGPIGGNEQFF.

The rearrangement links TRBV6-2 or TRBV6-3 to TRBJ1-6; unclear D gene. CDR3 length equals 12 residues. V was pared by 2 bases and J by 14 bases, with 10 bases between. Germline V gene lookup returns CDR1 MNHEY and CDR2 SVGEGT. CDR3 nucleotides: TGTGCCAGCAGTTACGAGTGGAGGGCCCTCCACTTT. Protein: CASSYEWRALHF.